Each of the 14 T cell receptor beta chains below was sequenced from the same sample in a study of identical twins (dated by TCRdb to about 2016). Receptors were amplified or captured by 5' RACE. Sequenced on an Illumina HiSeq 2000. Through fastp at Q25 and MiXCR, TCRdb rebuilt clones from the public reads, retaining in-frame beta chains. Rows are combined by CDR3 protein, so each entry shows the most common genes and DNA. This sample comprises 300,000 to 400,000 distinct CDR3 sequences, roughly 10% of them detected only once. Jointly, the top ten make up under 9.5% of the sample. Specimen: naive T cells sorted from blood. Reading the label with the study, this specimen's cell subset or site is: cells isolated with a human naive T-cell isolation kit. Every receptor here comes from a woman aged 45-65 years in good health.

This clonotype was seen a handful of times. The chain combines TRBV5-1 with TRBJ2-1, with 8 bases fitting TRBD2. Germline assignment: CDR1 SGHRS and CDR2 YFSETQ. Unmatched junction bases numbered 6, after V lost 7 bases and J lost 0 bases. The CDR3 has 15 amino acids. This CDR3 is CASGMTSVSYNEQFF. In nucleotides, the CDR3 is TGCGCCAGCGGCATGACTAGCGTCTCCTACAATGAGCAGTTCTTC.

This clonotype was detected only a few times. V gene TRBV11-2 combines with J gene TRBJ2-1; maybe TRBD1 (5 bases). Trimming shortened V by 1 base and J by 4 bases, and 11 bases separated the two germline ends. There are 15 residues in the CDR3. Germline loops: CDR1 SGHAT, CDR2 FQNNGV. The CDR3 spells CASSLGRQKYNEQFF. As DNA, the CDR3 is TGTGCCAGCAGCTTAGGTAGACAGAAATACAATGAGCAGTTCTTC.

This clonotype was counted between two and nine times. The V gene is TRBV15, the J gene TRBJ2-4; D not resolved. CDR1 is LNHNV and CDR2 is YYDKDF in the germline V gene (reference sequence). Trimming removed 0 bases at V and 3 bases at J, with 6 bases between. The CDR3 length is 14 residues. Here the CDR3 DNA reads TGTGCCACCAGCAGAGATGAAAGCAAAAACATTCAGTACTTC. It codes for CATSRDESKNIQYF.

The CDR3 bases are TGCGCCAGCAGATTGACAGGGAGGTACGACAATGAGCAGTTCTTC. The encoded protein is CASRLTGRYDNEQFF. V usage is TRBV23-1 and J usage is TRBJ2-1; TRBD1 might be the D (7 bases). TRBV23-1 falls under the ORF class, with uncertain function. The CDR3 totals 15 residues. V was shortened by 6 bases and J by 5 bases, with 17 bases between the two germline ends.

This clonotype was found a few times. This chain links TRBV12-3 or TRBV12-4 with TRBJ1-1; 8 bases fit TRBD1. V was pared by 5 bases and J by 1 base, with 9 bases of the junction left unmatched. CDR3 size: 16 residues. This CDR3 is CASSPGQGLWNTEAFF. DNA for the CDR3: TGTGCCAGCAGTCCCGGACAGGGTCTTTGGAACACTGAAGCTTTCTTT.

In its sample, this clonotype was seen many times. The rearrangement uses TRBV27 and TRBJ2-7; tentatively, D is TRBD2 (5 bases). The germline V gene encodes CDR1 MNHEY and CDR2 SMNVEV (reference sequence). This CDR3 has 14 amino acids. V lost 5 bases to trimming and J lost 2 bases, with 13 bases between them. The CDR3 sequence is CASSPSLGPYEQYV. The CDR3, as DNA: TGTGCCAGCAGTCCCTCACTAGGCCCCTACGAGCAGTACGTC.

This chain joins TRBV4-1 and TRBJ1-1; D remains unclear. V was clipped by 4 bases and J by 1 base, with 13 bases between them. Germline V CDR1 and CDR2: MGHRA, YSYEKL. The CDR3 has 15 residues. The CDR3 DNA sequence: TGCGCCAGCAGCCCCTCCGTACTTACGAACACTGAAGCTTTCTTT. It encodes CASSPSVLTNTEAFF.

This clonotype appeared many times. This chain uses TRBV24-1 with TRBJ2-1, with D possibly being TRBD2 (5 bases). CDR1 KGHDR and CDR2 SFDVKD come from the germline V gene. The V and J ends lost 0 bases and 4 bases respectively, with 12 bases between them. The CDR3 covers 16 residues. The CDR3 sequence: CATSDLGESPYNEQFF. CDR3 bases: TGTGCCACCAGTGATTTGGGGGAGTCCCCTTACAATGAGCAGTTCTTC.

A few counts support this clonotype. The chain has TRBV2 and TRBJ2-2; TRBD1 might be the D (5 bases). The germline V gene has CDR1 SNHLY and CDR2 FYNNEI. The CDR3 covers 15 residues. Trimming shortened V by 2 bases and J by 5 bases, and 12 bases separated the two germline ends. The CDR3 DNA is TGTGCCAGCAGTGAAAGTGGGGCGCGGACCGGGGAGCTGTTTTTT. It specifies CASSESGARTGELFF.

This clonotype showed up just once. This chain uses TRBV4-1 with TRBJ1-6; D is perhaps TRBD1 (5 bases). Trimming left V 0 bases short and J 6 bases short, with 12 bases between. Germline loops: CDR1 MGHRA, CDR2 YSYEKL. This CDR3 is 16 amino acids long. CDR3 protein: CASSQEVGVPNSPLHF. The CDR3 DNA follows: TGCGCCAGCAGCCAAGAGGTGGGGGTTCCTAATTCACCCCTCCACTTT.

The CDR3 region has the DNA TGTGCCAGTAGTATTCCAATCGGAGCGAACACCGGGGAGCTGTTTTTT. This codes for CASSIPIGANTGELFF. This sequence joins TRBV19 and TRBJ2-2; D gene uncertain. This CDR3 comprises 16 residues. Germline assignment: CDR1 LNHDA and CDR2 SQIVND (reference sequence). The ends were cut back, 3 bases at V and 0 bases at J, with 11 bases in the middle.

In its sample, this clonotype was seen a few times. The chain recombines TRBV24-1 with TRBJ2-3, with TRBD1 as a possible D gene (5 bases). Germline CDR1 is KGHDR and CDR2 is SFDVKD. Trimming removed 4 bases at V and 0 bases at J, with 13 bases between. This CDR3 has 16 residues. The CDR3 DNA reads as TGTGCCACCAGTGACGTTGACAGATCTAGCACAGATACGCAGTATTTT. Its protein product is CATSDVDRSSTDTQYF.

This clonotype was observed at least ten times. The gene calls are TRBV5-1 and TRBJ2-7; D is unresolved. V was clipped by 4 bases and J by 5 bases, with 10 bases between them. Per the germline V gene, CDR1 is SGHRS and CDR2 is YFSETQ. The CDR3 spans 12 residues. CDR3 in DNA: TGCGCCAGCAGCGCCCGAAGAGACGAGCAGTACTTC. Amino acid sequence: CASSARRDEQYF.

This clonotype was seen a handful of times. This sequence joins TRBV3-1 and TRBJ2-7, with 10 bases lining up with TRBD2. The CDR3 runs to 16 residues. In germline, CDR1 is LGHDT, CDR2 YNNKEL (reference sequence). The V gene end was trimmed by 2 bases and the J gene end by 6 bases; junction bases not matched to a gene: 10. CDR3 residues: CASSQYGLAGAGEQYF. The DNA for the CDR3 is TGTGCCAGCAGCCAATACGGGCTAGCGGGAGCGGGCGAGCAGTACTTC.